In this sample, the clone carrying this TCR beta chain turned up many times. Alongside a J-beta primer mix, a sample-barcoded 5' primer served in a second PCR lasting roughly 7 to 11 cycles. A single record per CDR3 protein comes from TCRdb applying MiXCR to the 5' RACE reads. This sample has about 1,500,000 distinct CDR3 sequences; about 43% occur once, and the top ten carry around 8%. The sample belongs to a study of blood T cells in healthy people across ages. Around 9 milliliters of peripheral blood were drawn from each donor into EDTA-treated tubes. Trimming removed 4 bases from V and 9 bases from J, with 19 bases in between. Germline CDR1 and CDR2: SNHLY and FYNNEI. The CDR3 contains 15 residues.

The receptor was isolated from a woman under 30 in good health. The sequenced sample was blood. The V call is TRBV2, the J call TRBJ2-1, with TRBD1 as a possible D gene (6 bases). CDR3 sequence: CASSVEAGVRSEQFF. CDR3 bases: TGTGCCAGCAGTGTTGAGGCAGGGGTTAGGAGTGAGCAGTTCTTC.